This T cell receptor beta chain originates from a study of T cell responses to AZD1222 COVID-19 vaccine. Whole-study results and caveats: Repertoire sampling happened only post peak T cell response. The span of vaccine-associated CD4 TCRs extended across spike, with dominance at 160-218 and 743-854. White British people made up most donors, females outnumbered males, and clonal diversity was possibly underestimated.

Comments on this clone: Its antigen is not identified.

The V gene's germline CDR1 is SGDLS and CDR2 YYNGEE. This CDR3 contains 16 residues. V was shortened by 4 bases and J by 4 bases, with 18 bases between the two germline ends. Measured with immunoSEQ multiplex PCR; TCRdb has only the in-frame clones, and not every one. The data hold about 110,000 clones, with roughly 90% observed a single time. This clonotype was obtained from an adult in good health. The sample here was peripheral blood, taken on day 0 of MenACWY control vaccination. The chain couples TRBV9 to TRBJ2-1, with unresolved D. CDR3 sequence: CASSLQDWTRYNEQFF. The CDR3 DNA sequence: TGTGCCAGCAGCCTTCAAGATTGGACCAGGTACAATGAGCAGTTCTTC.